The 11 T cell receptor beta chains given below trace back to one sample, sequenced in a study of blood T cell repertoires in COVID-19. TCRdb keeps only in-frame clones here, not all; method: immunoSEQ multiplex PCR. The table includes 65,000 or so clones, 70% to 90% detected once. What was sequenced was peripheral blood. The source of these receptors is a man at least 80 years old with acute or convalescent COVID-19.

This chain links TRBV19 with TRBJ1-5, with D perhaps TRBD1 (6 bases). The ends were cut back, 10 bases at V and 5 bases at J, with 21 bases in the middle. The CDR3 totals 15 residues. Germline lookup yields CDR1 LNHDA and CDR2 SQIVND (reference sequence). As DNA, the CDR3 is TGTGCCACGCCCGGGGGGGCGACAGGTGATCAGCCCCAGCATTTT. Its translation is CATPGGATGDQPQHF.

The chain recombines TRBV19 with TRBJ2-5; D is perhaps TRBD2 (6 bases). CDR1 and CDR2 from the germline V gene are LNHDA and SQIVND (reference sequence). The CDR3 has 12 amino acids. With 3 bases removed from V and 4 bases from J, the gap between germline ends came to 6 bases. This CDR3 reads CASSIGGETQYF. CDR3 nucleotide sequence: TGTGCCAGTAGTATCGGGGGAGAGACCCAGTACTTC.

This chain connects TRBV2 to TRBJ2-1; D uncertain. The CDR3 loop spans 15 amino acids. The ends were cut back, 5 bases at V and 0 bases at J, with 11 bases in the middle. Germline V lookup: CDR1 SNHLY, CDR2 FYNNEI. This CDR3 reads CASSIQPSSYNEQFF. CDR3 DNA sequence: TGTGCCAGCAGTATACAACCCAGCTCCTACAATGAGCAGTTCTTC.

The chain joins TRBV9 to TRBJ2-1, with D maybe TRBD2 (6 bases). Germline lookup yields CDR1 SGDLS and CDR2 YYNGEE. The CDR3 loop spans 15 amino acids. V gave up 2 bases and J gave up 0 bases, with 9 bases separating them. As DNA, the CDR3 is TGTGCCAGCAGCGTTGGGACTCACTCCTACAATGAGCAGTTCTTC. It specifies CASSVGTHSYNEQFF.

This clone is a singleton in its sample. The J gene is TRBJ2-2, the V gene TRBV4-1, with 7 bases lining up with TRBD2. V gave up 4 bases and J gave up 0 bases; unmatched junction bases: 8. Germline V gene sequence: CDR1 MGHRA, CDR2 YSYEKL. The CDR3 totals 17 residues. CDR3 protein: CASSPPRGLSNTGELFF. The DNA for the CDR3 is TGCGCCAGCAGCCCACCGAGGGGACTATCGAACACCGGGGAGCTGTTTTTT.

The chain carries TRBV7-6 and TRBJ2-7; 7 bases are a match to TRBD1. The CDR3 contains 16 residues. The V segment lost 3 bases and the J segment 5 bases; nucleotides outside the gene matches: 13. The V gene's germline CDR1 is SGHVS and CDR2 FNYEAQ. The CDR3 is CASSFRVDRRNDEQYF. In DNA form, the CDR3 reads TGTGCCAGCAGCTTTAGAGTGGACAGGAGGAACGACGAGCAGTACTTC.

The gene calls are TRBV3-1 (or the pseudogene TRBV3-2) and TRBJ2-7, with D possibly TRBD1 on 5 matching bases. CDR1 LGHDT and CDR2 YNNKEL come from the germline V gene (reference sequence). The germline V and J ends were trimmed by 8 bases and 1 base, with 18 bases remaining between them. The CDR3 has 15 amino acids. The CDR3 nucleotides are TGTGCCAGCTCTACCAGATACAGGAAATCCTACGAGCAGTACTTC. Encoded protein: CASSTRYRKSYEQYF.

The rearrangement joins TRBV5-8 to TRBJ2-4; 12 nucleotides line up with TRBD1. The V segment lost 9 bases and the J segment 7 bases; nucleotides outside the gene matches: 11. CDR1 and CDR2 (germline): SGHTS, YDEGEE. This CDR3 region has 15 residues. The CDR3 spells CATPRSGTGGNIQYF. The CDR3 bases are TGTGCCACACCTAGGAGCGGGACAGGGGGCAACATTCAGTACTTC.

The chain combines TRBV24-1 with TRBJ2-5, with D maybe TRBD1 (7 bases). The CDR3 sequence is 14 residues long. Germline CDR1 reads KGHDR; CDR2 reads SFDVKD. V was shortened by 5 bases and J by 8 bases, with 17 bases between the two germline ends. The CDR3 loop reads CATSAGDSGLTQYF. The DNA for the CDR3 is TGTGCCACCAGTGCAGGGGACAGCGGGCTAACCCAGTACTTC.

This clone was found a few times. CDR3 residues: CASSRGESYNSPLHF. CDR3 DNA: TGTGCCAGCTCACGGGGGGAATCCTATAATTCACCCCTCCACTTT. The chain links TRBV18 to TRBJ1-6; D might be TRBD1 (5 bases). This CDR3 contains 15 residues. Per germline, CDR1 KGHSH and CDR2 LQKENI. V lost 4 bases and J 1 base, leaving 8 bases between the germline ends.

This clone was detected once. The chain combines TRBV3-1 (or the pseudogene TRBV3-2) with TRBJ2-1; 9 bases are shared with TRBD2. The germline CDR1 and CDR2 sequences are LGHDT and YNNKEL (reference sequence). Trimming cost V 4 bases and J 4 bases; bases outside gene matches: 5. This CDR3 has 15 residues. CDR3 bases: TGTGCCAGCAGCCGAGTAGCGGGAGTTTACAATGAGCAGTTCTTC. It is translated as CASSRVAGVYNEQFF.